The subject of this entry is one T cell receptor beta chain. The data are from a study of T cell responses to AZD1222 COVID-19 vaccine. Here immunoSEQ multiplex PCR was the method, and the copy in TCRdb shows in-frame clones only, minus some. The repertoire consists of 170,000 or so clones, with about 90% occurring once and the leading ten covering 2.6%. The germline CDR1 and CDR2 sequences are SQVTM and ANQGSEA. V lost 1 base, J lost 0 bases, and 13 bases lay in between. CDR3 size: 15 residues. Sample: peripheral blood, taken on day 0 of AZD1222 vaccination. The receptor was isolated from an adult in good health. The chain combines TRBV29-1 with TRBJ2-7, with D perhaps being TRBD1 or TRBD2 (5 bases each). In DNA form, the CDR3 reads TGCAGCGTTGAAGCGTGGTGGGACCGCTCCTACGAGCAGTACTTC. Translation: CSVEAWWDRSYEQYF.